The clone carrying this T cell receptor (beta chain) was observed many times. Its target is unknown. The source of the sample is a study of HIV-infected patients and healthy controls. Study summary: CD4 counts in about 85% of the 16 patients increased modestly yet significantly but stayed below normal. Study outcomes and limitations: CDR3 sharing between individuals was lower in HIV-infected patients than in healthy controls. With just sixteen HIV-infected individuals processed, the findings' generality was considered strongly limited.

The repertoire came from unfractionated whole blood and reflected all unsorted peripheral T cells. About 450 ng RNA was reverse transcribed with alpha and beta constant-region primers. Separate chain-specific third strand synthesis with multiplexing indices produced the alpha and beta libraries. A single primer pair per chain amplified all rearrangements, with per-molecule barcodes. TCRdb analysed the 5' RACE reads with MiXCR anew, one entry per CDR3 protein. The table includes 7,000 to 8,500 distinct CDR3 sequences, approximately 8.4% detected once. Between the trimmed V and J ends, which lost 2 bases and 0 bases, there was a span of 13 bases. Germline CDR1 reads MNHNS; CDR2 reads SASEGT. CDR3 length: 16 amino acids.

This clonotype originated in an adult with HIV infection. V usage is TRBV6-1 and J usage is TRBJ1-2; no clear D. The sequences come from blood, collected before antiretroviral therapy. The DNA for the CDR3 is TGTGCCAGCAGTGAAACCCGGAGGAGTGCTAACTATGGCTACACCTTC. Protein product: CASSETRRSANYGYTF.